This entry features one TCR beta chain sequence. Its specificity is not known. V was pared by 2 bases and J by 4 bases, with 8 bases between. CDR1 and CDR2 from the germline V gene are SGHTA and FQGNSA. The CDR3 contains 14 residues. Random hexamers served to reverse transcribe roughly 0.45 to 1 ug RNA. Coverage of TCR beta CDR3 amplification by immunoSEQ multiplex PCR extended to 54 Vbeta and 13 Jbeta. TCRdb reprocessed the immunoSEQ multiplex PCR reads via MiXCR and lists one record per CDR3 protein. The table lists some 120,000 distinct CDR3 sequences, less than 95% of them singletons. The data were taken from a study of CD8 T cells in Susac syndrome. Study-level results: Acknowledgment was made by the study that its TCR sequencing and HLA analysis involved a relatively small number of individuals.

The V gene is TRBV7-2, the J gene TRBJ2-2; D call uncertain. Specimen: CD4+ T cells from PBMCs. The source is a human donor in good health. The CDR3 sequence: CASSLKGGTGELFF. In DNA form, the CDR3 reads TGTGCCAGCAGCTTAAAGGGCGGCACCGGGGAGCTGTTTTTT.